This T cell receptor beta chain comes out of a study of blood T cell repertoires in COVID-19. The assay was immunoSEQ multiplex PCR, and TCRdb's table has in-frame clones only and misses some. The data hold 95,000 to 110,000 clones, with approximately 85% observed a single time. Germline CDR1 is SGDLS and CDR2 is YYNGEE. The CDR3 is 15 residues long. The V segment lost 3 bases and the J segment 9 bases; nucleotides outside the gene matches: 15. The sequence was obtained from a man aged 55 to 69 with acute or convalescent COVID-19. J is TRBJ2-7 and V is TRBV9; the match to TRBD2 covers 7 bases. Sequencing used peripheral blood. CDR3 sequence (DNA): TGTGCCAGCAGCGCCTCCGGGACTACATCTACGATGCAGTACTTC. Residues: CASSASGTTSTMQYF. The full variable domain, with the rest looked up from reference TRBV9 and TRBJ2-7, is DSGVTQTPKHLITATGQRVTLRCSPRSGDLSVYWYQQSLDQGLQFLIQYYNGEERAKGNILERFSAQQFPDLHSELNLSSLELGDSALYFCASSASGTTSTMQYFGPGTRLTVT.